These 13 T cell receptor beta chains were all obtained from the same sample, sequenced in a study of T cell changes during pregnancy in multiple sclerosis. Clones were read by immunoSEQ multiplex PCR, and TCRdb kept only the in-frame ones, dropping some. The sample shows under 50,000 clones, roughly 94% of them seen only once. Sequences were derived from CD8+ T cells from peripheral blood mononuclear cells, sampled in the first trimester of pregnancy. These receptors all come from a female donor with multiple sclerosis, enrolled in a pregnancy study.

This chain links TRBV10-3 with TRBJ2-7, with 9 bases lining up with TRBD1. The CDR3 is made up of 14 amino acids. Germline CDR1 is ENHRY and CDR2 is SYGVKD. V dropped 4 bases and J dropped 5; count of bases not matched to a gene: 6. The CDR3 nucleotides read TGTGCCATCAGTGGGAGCGGGGACAGGGACGAGCAGTACTTC. It encodes CAISGSGDRDEQYF.

The rearrangement uses TRBV7-9 and TRBJ1-1; 7 bases align to TRBD1. With V trimmed by 6 bases and J by 5 bases, 0 bases remained unmatched. There are 11 residues in the CDR3. Germline V gene sequence: CDR1 SEHNR, CDR2 FQNEAQ (reference sequence). CDR3 in amino acids: CASRQGTEAFF. Here the CDR3 DNA reads TGTGCCAGCAGACAGGGGACTGAAGCTTTCTTT.

The chain joins TRBV7-3 to TRBJ2-3; 8 bases match TRBD2. Germline trimming cut 0 bases from V and 4 bases from J; bases unmatched to any gene: 6. The CDR3 spans 16 residues. Looked up from germline, CDR1 is SGHTA and CDR2 is FQGTGA. The CDR3 DNA reads TGTGCCAGCAGCTTAACTGGAGCGGGAGTTGCAGATACGCAGTATTTT. Translating gives CASSLTGAGVADTQYF. Combining the CDR3 with reference TRBV7-3 and TRBJ2-3 gives the whole variable domain GAGVSQTPSNKVTEKGKYVELRCDPISGHTALYWYRQSLGQGPEFLIYFQGTGAADDSGLPNDRFFAVRPEGSVSTLKIQRTERGDSAVYLCASSLTGAGVADTQYFGPGTRLTVL.

V usage is TRBV5-1 and J usage is TRBJ1-4; 7 nucleotides agree with TRBD1. The CDR3 is 15 amino acids. Germline CDR1 is SGHRS and CDR2 is YFSETQ. V lost 2 bases, J lost 0 bases, and 1 base stayed unmatched. The CDR3 spells CASSLGQATNEKLFF. CDR3 bases: TGCGCCAGCAGCTTAGGACAGGCAACTAATGAAAAACTGTTTTTT.

The V and J genes are TRBV7-9 and TRBJ2-3; TRBD2 might be the D (7 bases). This CDR3 is 15 amino acids long. V was pared by 1 base and J by 2 bases, with 10 bases between. CDR1 is SEHNR, CDR2 FQNEAQ, per germline (reference sequence). Here the CDR3 reads CASSLVGGDTDTQYF. In DNA, the CDR3 is TGTGCCAGCAGCTTAGTAGGGGGGGACACAGATACGCAGTATTTT.

The V gene is TRBV6-4, the J gene TRBJ2-5; 9 nucleotides align to TRBD1. Germline V gene data show CDR1 as MRHNA and CDR2 as SNTAGT. V was clipped by 4 bases and J by 3 bases; unmatched bases: 12. CDR3 length: 17 amino acids. CDR3 sequence: CASSGRTRQGGEETQYF. CDR3 nucleotide sequence: TGTGCCAGCAGTGGCCGCACTCGACAGGGGGGAGAAGAGACCCAGTACTTC.

The chain combines TRBV27 with TRBJ2-3; 9 bases fit TRBD2. The CDR3 extends over 15 amino acids. J lost 3 bases, V lost 3 bases, and 4 bases had no gene match. Per the germline V gene, CDR1 is MNHEY and CDR2 is SMNVEV (reference sequence). This CDR3 is CASSLRRGGTDTQYF. The DNA of the CDR3 is TGTGCCAGCAGTTTGCGGCGGGGGGGGACAGATACGCAGTATTTT.

The chain joins TRBV10-2 to TRBJ1-5; D unclear. V dropped 3 bases and J dropped 4 bases, with 7 bases sitting between them. The CDR3 loop spans 13 amino acids. CDR1 is WSHSY and CDR2 is SAAADI in the germline V gene. CDR3 nucleotide sequence: TGCGCCAGCAGTGACCATCAGAATCAGCCCCAGCATTTT. Its translation is CASSDHQNQPQHF.

This clone is a singleton in its sample. The junction departs from the called germline gene at one end, perhaps through a read error. This chain links TRBV27 with TRBJ1-2; D uncertain. Germline V gene data show CDR1 as MNHEY and CDR2 as SMNVEV (reference sequence). The CDR3 extends over 15 amino acids. The CDR3 loop reads CATSLRGGSNYGYTF. CDR3 sequence (DNA): TGTGCCACCAGTTTAAGAGGAGGCTCTAACTATGGCTACACCTTC.

The CDR3 is CASSWDRVNYGYTF. CDR3 DNA: TGTGCCAGCAGTTGGGACAGGGTAAACTATGGCTACACCTTC. This chain joins TRBV27 and TRBJ1-2; TRBD1 matches at 9 bases. This CDR3 is 14 amino acids long. Germline CDR1 reads MNHEY; CDR2 reads SMNVEV (reference sequence). After removal of 4 bases from V and 2 bases from J, the junction contained 2 bases not matched to a gene.

The DNA for the CDR3 is TGTGCCAGTAGCCCGCGAGCCTACAATGAGCAGTTCTTC. Translation gives CASSPRAYNEQFF. The V call is TRBV19, the J call TRBJ2-1; D is undetermined. From germline, CDR1 is LNHDA and CDR2 SQIVND (reference sequence). The germline V and J ends were trimmed by 6 bases and 2 bases, with 8 bases remaining between them. This CDR3 has 13 amino acids.

The CDR3 region has the DNA TGTGCCAGCAGCTTCGCGACTGGAACTGAAGCTTTCTTT. As protein: CASSFATGTEAFF. The chain has TRBV7-7 and TRBJ1-1; no reliable D call. Germline lookup yields CDR1 SSHAT and CDR2 FNYEAQ (reference sequence). The CDR3 sequence is 13 residues long. The germline V and J ends were trimmed by 3 bases and 5 bases, with 10 bases remaining between them.

The chain has TRBV11-3 and TRBJ2-7; TRBD2 is a possible D gene (6 bases). The CDR3 is 14 amino acids. Trimming removed 5 bases at V and 7 bases at J, with 18 bases between. CDR1 is SGHNT and CDR2 is YENEEA in the germline V gene. The CDR3 DNA reads TGTGCCAGCAGCCCCCGGGACGGAGGGGTGGAGCAGTACTTC. This translates into CASSPRDGGVEQYF.